The clone carrying this TCR beta chain was recorded at least ten times. Its antigen is unidentified. The sample comes from a study of T cells in localized non-small cell lung cancer. Study-wide findings and caveats: Higher adjacent-lung clonality was associated with shorter survival. Uninvolved adjacent lung had the highest recorded T cell clonality, with tumor below it. Sequence data derive from only one tumor region, so heterogeneity remains possible. Appearance in adjacent lung was seen for a median roughly 50 of the top 100 tumor clones.

Libraries were prepared by immunoSEQ multiplex PCR; TCRdb keeps only in-frame clonotypes and omits some of them. The table shows about 2,400 clones, with more than 20% occurring only once. CDR1 and CDR2 (germline): SGHNT, YENEEA. This CDR3 contains 15 residues. Trimming stripped 7 bases from V and 5 bases from J, with 19 bases between. This TCR was sampled from an older male donor with stage I squamous cell lung carcinoma. The chain uses TRBV11-3 and TRBJ2-3; D is possibly TRBD2 (6 bases). The sample was normal lung tissue next to the tumor, taken before any cancer treatment. CDR3 bases: TGTGCCAGCAACTCGGGACCCCCGGGGGTAGATACGCAGTATTTT. Translation gives CASNSGPPGVDTQYF.